A selection of T cell receptor beta chains follows, all from one sample in a study of blood T cell repertoires in COVID-19. The data were produced by immunoSEQ multiplex PCR, yet TCRdb's version contains in-frame clones alone and is incomplete. The data hold about 39,000 clones, with roughly 80% observed a single time. What was sequenced was peripheral blood. The receptors were gathered from a man in his sixties in a cohort sampled during active COVID-19. CDR3s include the opening cysteine and the closing phenylalanine or tryptophan. The D gene is left open where the match is weak. Only some rows state a clone size, as once, few, many or a class for expanded clones.

NA | TRBJ1-6 | NA | TRBV9 | CASSRGEGSPLHF | TGTGCCAGCAGCCGGGGGGAAGGTTCACCCCTCCACTTT
NA | TRBJ2-1 | TRBD2 | TRBV7-3 | CASSLSTSGSVYEQFF | TGTGCCAGCAGCTTAAGTACTAGCGGGAGTGTCTATGAGCAGTTCTTC
NA | TRBJ1-5 | TRBD1 | TRBV28 | CASSWGTGSSRNQPQHF | TGTGCCAGCAGTTGGGGGACAGGGTCCTCAAGGAATCAGCCCCAGCATTTT
NA | TRBJ1-1 | NA | TRBV10-2 | CASRDQQTRGTEAFF | TGCGCCAGCAGAGACCAACAGACACGGGGCACTGAAGCTTTCTTT
NA | TRBJ1-2 | TRBD1 | TRBV24-1 | CATSDLRGSYTF | TGTGCCACCAGTGATCTCAGGGGGAGCTACACCTTC
NA | TRBJ2-5 | TRBD1 | TRBV2 | CASAQDRGDQETQYF | TGTGCCAGCGCCCAGGACAGGGGGGACCAAGAGACCCAGTACTTC
NA | TRBJ1-1 | NA | TRBV11-2 | CASSPQPGNTEAFF | TGTGCCAGCAGCCCTCAACCGGGAAACACTGAAGCTTTCTTT
once | TRBJ2-7 | TRBD2 | TRBV5-4 | CASSLASGRGLPYEQYF | TGTGCCAGCAGCTTGGCTAGCGGGAGGGGACTCCCCTACGAGCAGTACTTC
NA | TRBJ1-3 | NA | TRBV27 | CASSLVAGNTIYF | TGTGCCAGCAGTTTAGTAGCCGGAAACACCATATATTTT
NA | TRBJ2-7 | NA | TRBV19 | CASSIETSSSYEQYF | TGTGCCAGTAGTATCGAGACTAGTTCCTCCTACGAGCAGTACTTC
NA | TRBJ1-5 | NA | TRBV11-2 | CASSLEGVSNQPQHF | TGTGCCAGCAGCTTAGAAGGAGTTAGCAATCAGCCCCAGCATTTT
once | TRBJ2-5 | TRBD1 | TRBV5-1 | CASSLGQGFQYF | TGCGCCAGCAGCTTGGGACAGGGGTTCCAGTACTTC
NA | TRBJ1-1 | TRBD1 | TRBV28 | CASSLKSGGSMNTEAFF | TGTGCCAGCAGTTTGAAATCAGGGGGTTCGATGAACACTGAAGCTTTCTTT
NA | TRBJ2-3 | NA | TRBV19 | CASTIAVGTDTQYF | TGTGCCAGTACCATTGCGGTGGGCACAGATACGCAGTATTTT
NA | TRBJ2-5 | NA | TRBV5-1 | CASSLAVYEETQYF | TGCGCCAGCAGCTTGGCCGTGTACGAGGAGACCCAGTACTTC